The clone carrying this TCR beta chain was picked up one time. Its specificity is not known. Germline CDR1 is MNHEY and CDR2 is SMNVEV (reference sequence). V was shortened by 11 bases and J by 0 bases, with 17 bases between the two germline ends. The CDR3 is 15 residues long. The PCR ran on 60 Vbeta and 13 Jbeta primers. Clones were read by immunoSEQ multiplex PCR, and TCRdb kept only the in-frame ones, dropping some. The sample includes about 200,000 clones, around three quarters of them seen just once. These data belong to a study of cytomegalovirus exposure and HLA in healthy donors. Whole-study results and caveats: Later genetic work tied a missense DCLRE1C variant to beta-chain V and J trimming.

The TCR originated in a man aged 30-40 years in good health and CMV-seronegative. The V call is TRBV27, the J call TRBJ1-5; D perhaps matches TRBD1 (5 bases). The material sequenced was PBMCs. The chain's CDR3 is CAAGGGDVSNQPQHF. CDR3 DNA: TGTGCCGCCGGGGGAGGGGATGTTAGCAATCAGCCCCAGCATTTT.